The rows below give T cell receptor beta chains drawn from one sample of a study of T-cell reconstitution after alpha-beta-depleted transplantation in children. Via MiXCR, TCRdb re-called the PCR reads, giving one row per CDR3 protein. The sample contains around 380,000 distinct CDR3 sequences, about a tenth of which appear only once. The input for sequencing was PBMCs from the stem cell graft donor, taken from the stem cell graft. The receptors stem from a human donor who donated a stem cell graft to a child with acute myeloid leukemia. CDR3s include the opening cysteine and the closing phenylalanine or tryptophan. A D gene is named only where the DNA matches it firmly. Not every row has a clone size; where given, it reads once, few, many or a size class.

abundance: .
d_gene: TRBD2
v_gene: TRBV20-1
j_gene: TRBJ2-1
CDR3aa: CSARYGTSGIGEQFF

abundance: few
d_gene: .
v_gene: TRBV21-1
j_gene: TRBJ2-3
CDR3aa: CASSKALGHQPTDTQYF

abundance: .
d_gene: .
v_gene: TRBV12-3/TRBV12-4
j_gene: TRBJ1-4
CDR3aa: CASGGLRGEKLFF

abundance: .
d_gene: .
v_gene: TRBV6-5
j_gene: TRBJ2-2
CDR3aa: CASSYSRRGADGELFF

abundance: few
d_gene: .
v_gene: TRBV6-1
j_gene: TRBJ1-1
CDR3aa: CASRPTTGLNTEAFF

abundance: few
d_gene: .
v_gene: TRBV7-9
j_gene: TRBJ1-2
CDR3aa: CASSSASLGVETF

abundance: few
d_gene: .
v_gene: TRBV5-6
j_gene: TRBJ2-1
CDR3aa: CASSFSFEQFF

abundance: many
d_gene: TRBD1
v_gene: TRBV20-1
j_gene: TRBJ1-6
CDR3aa: CSARETGVGSPLHF

abundance: few
d_gene: .
v_gene: TRBV5-1
j_gene: TRBJ2-1
CDR3aa: CASSSTYSYNEQFF

abundance: few
d_gene: .
v_gene: TRBV20-1
j_gene: TRBJ2-1
CDR3aa: CSATGGHRSSGSSYNEQFF

abundance: few
d_gene: TRBD1
v_gene: TRBV12-3/TRBV12-4
j_gene: TRBJ1-2
CDR3aa: CASRADRSVYGYTF

abundance: .
d_gene: .
v_gene: TRBV4-3
j_gene: TRBJ1-1
CDR3aa: CASSQTLRGTEAFF

abundance: .
d_gene: TRBD1
v_gene: TRBV20-1
j_gene: TRBJ2-1
CDR3aa: CSATKTGGSYNEQFF

abundance: many
d_gene: .
v_gene: TRBV12-3/TRBV12-4
j_gene: TRBJ1-5
CDR3aa: CASSLRGSNQPQHF

abundance: .
d_gene: .
v_gene: TRBV6-5
j_gene: TRBJ1-1
CDR3aa: CASSYSKGNTEAFF

abundance: .
d_gene: .
v_gene: TRBV29-1
j_gene: TRBJ1-1
CDR3aa: CSVEVRGMGTEAFF

abundance: .
d_gene: .
v_gene: TRBV7-9
j_gene: TRBJ2-5
CDR3aa: CASSASAPGQTQYF

abundance: .
d_gene: TRBD2
v_gene: TRBV5-1
j_gene: TRBJ2-5
CDR3aa: CASSLGASGVKETQYF

abundance: few
d_gene: .
v_gene: TRBV5-1
j_gene: TRBJ2-2
CDR3aa: CASSLGDRPVGELFF

abundance: .
d_gene: .
v_gene: TRBV12-5
j_gene: TRBJ1-1
CDR3aa: CASGLVGKTEAFF

abundance: few
d_gene: .
v_gene: TRBV29-1
j_gene: TRBJ2-1
CDR3aa: CSVADNEQFF

abundance: few
d_gene: TRBD2
v_gene: TRBV11-2
j_gene: TRBJ2-4
CDR3aa: CASSSRGTSAAKNIQYF

abundance: few
d_gene: .
v_gene: TRBV13
j_gene: TRBJ1-1
CDR3aa: CASSLDTGRLPREAFF

abundance: .
d_gene: TRBD1
v_gene: TRBV29-1
j_gene: TRBJ2-1
CDR3aa: CSLSGTGSYNEQFF

abundance: few
d_gene: .
v_gene: TRBV20-1
j_gene: TRBJ2-7
CDR3aa: CSAQEGLVYEQYF

abundance: few
d_gene: TRBD1
v_gene: TRBV5-6
j_gene: TRBJ2-1
CDR3aa: CASSSYRGEEQFF

abundance: few
d_gene: .
v_gene: TRBV29-1
j_gene: TRBJ1-5
CDR3aa: CSVAWSNQPQHF

abundance: many
d_gene: TRBD1
v_gene: TRBV29-1
j_gene: TRBJ2-3
CDR3aa: CSLTGGTTDTQYF

abundance: few
d_gene: .
v_gene: TRBV25-1
j_gene: TRBJ1-1
CDR3aa: CASSEMGGTEAFF

abundance: few
d_gene: .
v_gene: TRBV5-1
j_gene: TRBJ2-3
CDR3aa: CASSSGSHTDTQYF

abundance: many
d_gene: .
v_gene: TRBV5-1
j_gene: TRBJ2-5
CDR3aa: CASSRVGAVQETQYF

abundance: .
d_gene: .
v_gene: TRBV20-1
j_gene: TRBJ2-1
CDR3aa: CSAGAMGVEQFF

abundance: few
d_gene: .
v_gene: TRBV20-1
j_gene: TRBJ2-1
CDR3aa: CSASTANRVEQFF

abundance: few
d_gene: .
v_gene: TRBV30
j_gene: TRBJ1-3
CDR3aa: CAWAVGGSSGNTIYF

abundance: .
d_gene: TRBD2
v_gene: TRBV4-1
j_gene: TRBJ2-1
CDR3aa: CASSRSSGGYNEQFF

abundance: .
d_gene: .
v_gene: TRBV3-1
j_gene: TRBJ2-4
CDR3aa: CASSPLGEGGNIQYF

abundance: .
d_gene: TRBD2
v_gene: TRBV12-3/TRBV12-4
j_gene: TRBJ2-1
CDR3aa: CASSFLAGVNEQFF

abundance: few
d_gene: .
v_gene: TRBV11-2
j_gene: TRBJ1-3
CDR3aa: CASSYTNFVGNTIYF

abundance: few
d_gene: .
v_gene: TRBV15
j_gene: TRBJ2-1
CDR3aa: CATSRAGSVYNEQFF

abundance: .
d_gene: TRBD2
v_gene: TRBV7-3
j_gene: TRBJ2-2
CDR3aa: CASSLTASGRLAGELFF

abundance: many
d_gene: .
v_gene: TRBV25-1
j_gene: TRBJ1-5
CDR3aa: CASSGGGKLQPQHF

abundance: .
d_gene: .
v_gene: TRBV12-3/TRBV12-4
j_gene: TRBJ2-5
CDR3aa: CASSSARGSETQYF

abundance: few
d_gene: TRBD1
v_gene: TRBV2
j_gene: TRBJ1-5
CDR3aa: CASSETGGYVQPQHF

abundance: few
d_gene: TRBD1
v_gene: TRBV7-2
j_gene: TRBJ1-2
CDR3aa: CASSLARDSNYGYTF

abundance: many
d_gene: .
v_gene: TRBV7-2
j_gene: TRBJ2-1
CDR3aa: CASSRLLKGNEQFF

abundance: .
d_gene: TRBD2
v_gene: TRBV6-4
j_gene: TRBJ2-3
CDR3aa: CASSDSAGGTTDTQYF

abundance: many
d_gene: .
v_gene: TRBV11-2
j_gene: TRBJ1-1
CDR3aa: CASSLVMGVVNTEAFF